The 30 T cell receptor beta chains below come from one sample, sequenced in a study of T cells in Graves' hyperthyroidism and ophthalmopathy. Researchers took RNA transcripts and amplified the TCR beta CDR3 regions from them. The HTBI set primed first-round TCR CDR3 RT-PCR. TCRdb ran MiXCR on the multiplex PCR reads and lists one entry per CDR3 protein. The sample holds hundreds of thousands of distinct CDR3 sequences, around 46% seen once. Sequenced sample: peripheral blood or thyroid tissue (not recorded which). All receptors derive from a woman between 18 and 29 years old with Graves' hyperthyroidism.

As regards this clonotype: Given a much more abundant clone one base away, this may be a read error. The rearrangement uses TRBV24-1 and TRBJ1-1, with TRBD1 identical over 8 bases. This CDR3 is built from 14 residues. The V gene's germline CDR1 is KGHDR and CDR2 SFDVKD. The DNA of the CDR3 is TGTCCCACCAGAGGACAGGGACTCAGGACTGAAGCTTTCTTT. As protein: CPTRGQGLRTEAFF.

This clonotype turned up a few times. The rearrangement uses TRBV7-8 and TRBJ1-2; D ambiguous. The germline V and J ends were trimmed by 5 bases and 4 bases, with 20 bases remaining between them. From germline, CDR1 is SGHVS and CDR2 FQNEAQ. This CDR3 region has 16 residues. The chain's CDR3 is CASSPEVGGFGYGYTF. The CDR3 DNA reads as TGTGCCAGCAGCCCCGAGGTTGGAGGGTTCGGCTATGGCTACACCTTC.

This clonotype appeared many times. This chain links TRBV7-9 with TRBJ1-2, with 8 bases aligning to TRBD1. Trimming took 1 base from V and 8 from J; bases not matched to a gene: 6. The germline gives CDR1 SEHNR, CDR2 FQNEAQ (reference sequence). The CDR3 runs to 14 residues. The DNA of the CDR3 is TGTGCCAGCAGCTTAGGACAGGGGACTCGGGGCTACACCTTC. Its translation is CASSLGQGTRGYTF.

This clonotype came up many times. The chain employs TRBV25-1 and TRBJ1-3; D not resolved. The CDR3 has 13 residues. V was cut by 1 base and J by 6 bases, with 7 bases left in between. Germline CDR1 reads MGHDK; CDR2 reads SYGVNS. Here the CDR3 reads CASSEWRVNTIYF. The CDR3 bases are TGTGCCAGCAGTGAATGGAGAGTAAACACCATATATTTT.

The chain couples TRBV11-2 to TRBJ1-1; maybe TRBD1 (6 bases). This CDR3 contains 14 residues. Trimming stripped 2 bases from V and 10 bases from J, with 17 bases between. Germline values: CDR1 SGHAT, CDR2 FQNNGV. The CDR3: CASSLSGGVGGAFF. The CDR3, as DNA: TGTGCCAGCAGCTTATCGGGGGGCGTGGGGGGAGCTTTCTTT. The complete variable domain, with remaining parts taken from reference TRBV11-2 and TRBJ1-1, reads EAGVAQSPRYKIIEKRQSVAFWCNPISGHATLYWYQQILGQGPKLLIQFQNNGVVDDSQLPKDRFSAERLKGVDSTLKIQPAKLEDSAVYLCASSLSGGVGGAFFGQGTRLTVV.

This sequence joins TRBV2 and TRBJ1-1, with D unclear. From germline, CDR1 is SNHLY and CDR2 FYNNEI. The V and J ends lost 6 bases and 3 bases respectively, with 20 bases between them. This CDR3 has 16 residues. CDR3 bases: TGTGCCAGCAGCCCTTGGAGGCGGGTGGGATACACTGAAGCTTTCTTT. Translation: CASSPWRRVGYTEAFF.

J is TRBJ2-5 and V is TRBV7-9, with a tentative D call TRBD1 (5 bases). In germline, CDR1 is SEHNR, CDR2 FQNEAQ (reference sequence). Trimming removed 5 bases at V and 4 bases at J, with 14 bases between. This CDR3 is 14 amino acids long. The CDR3 loop is CASSLIAGLETQYF. CDR3 nucleotide sequence: TGTGCCAGCAGCCTGATCGCAGGGTTAGAGACCCAGTACTTC.

Comment on this clonotype: At one end the junction does not follow the germline gene, possibly because of a read error. The chain uses TRBV7-3 and TRBJ1-2; no clear D gene. CDR3 size: 14 residues. The germline CDR1 and CDR2 sequences are SGHTA and FQGTGA. CDR3 nucleotide sequence: TGCGCCAGCAGCCCCTCGGCCCCTCAGAGTGGCTACACCTTC. This translates into CASSPSAPQSGYTF.

This clonotype was observed at least ten times. The chain is built from TRBV7-6 and TRBJ2-7; D unclear. This CDR3 contains 14 residues. Trimming stripped 5 bases from V and 6 bases from J, with 17 bases between. Germline values: CDR1 SGHVS, CDR2 FNYEAQ. The CDR3 coding sequence is TGTGCCAGCAGCCCGGGTCCTGCCAAGGGCGAGCAGTACTTC. Its protein product is CASSPGPAKGEQYF. The entire variable domain, with the rest obtained from reference TRBV7-6 and TRBJ2-7, is as follows: GAGVSQSPRYKVTKRGQDVALRCDPISGHVSLYWYRQALGQGPEFLTYFNYEAQQDKSGLPNDRFSAERPEGSISTLTIQRTEQRDSAMYRCASSPGPAKGEQYFGPGTRLTVT.

This clonotype was seen many times. The rearrangement links TRBV4-3 to TRBJ2-7; unclear D gene. Germline CDR1 is LGHNA and CDR2 is YSLEER. CDR3 size: 14 residues. Trimming pared 0 bases from V and 2 bases from J, leaving 8 bases between. The CDR3 region is CASSQDAQTYEQYF. CDR3 bases: TGCGCCAGCAGCCAAGACGCACAGACCTACGAGCAGTACTTC.

This clonotype was found many times. The chain recombines TRBV24-1 with TRBJ1-2; TRBD1 might be the D (5 bases). Germline V gene sequence: CDR1 KGHDR, CDR2 SFDVKD. The CDR3 sequence is 14 residues long. With 4 bases removed from V and 4 bases from J, the gap between germline ends came to 12 bases. CDR3 protein: CATSDDSSVYGYTF. CDR3 in DNA: TGTGCCACCAGTGACGACAGCTCGGTCTATGGCTACACCTTC.

The chain joins TRBV5-1 to TRBJ2-5; no reliable D call. Germline V gene data show CDR1 as SGHRS and CDR2 as YFSETQ. This CDR3 comprises 12 residues. Between the trimmed V and J ends, which lost 5 bases and 4 bases, there was a span of 9 bases. The CDR3 nucleotides are TGCGCCAGCAGTATAGGGTCAGAGACCCAGTACTTC. It is translated as CASSIGSETQYF.

The chain uses TRBV5-1 and TRBJ1-1; the D gene is possibly TRBD1 (6 bases). Germline assignment: CDR1 SGHRS and CDR2 YFSETQ. Trimming shortened V by 5 bases and J by 1 base, and 15 bases separated the two germline ends. This CDR3 spans 15 amino acids. The CDR3 DNA reads TGCGCCAGCAGTGCCGGGACACGAGGGAACACTGAAGCTTTCTTT. Amino acid sequence: CASSAGTRGNTEAFF.

This clonotype was found a few times. The rearrangement links TRBV2 to TRBJ1-1; D is uncertain. CDR1 and CDR2 from the germline V gene are SNHLY and FYNNEI. Trimming shortened V by 5 bases and J by 7 bases, and 14 bases separated the two germline ends. This CDR3 comprises 13 residues. CDR3 region: CASSTDGRIEAFF. CDR3 DNA: TGTGCCAGCAGTACCGACGGGAGAATTGAAGCTTTCTTT.

Only a few counts were recorded for this clonotype. The chain joins TRBV7-2 to TRBJ2-7; 9 nucleotides agree with TRBD2. The CDR3 extends over 16 amino acids. Germline values: CDR1 SGHTA, CDR2 FQGNSA. V lost 5 bases to trimming and J lost 0 bases; unmatched junction nucleotides: 8. CDR3: CASSVLAGGPSYEQYF. DNA for the CDR3: TGTGCCAGCAGCGTACTCGCGGGAGGGCCCTCCTACGAGCAGTACTTC.

This clonotype was seen only a few times. The junction does not match germline at one end; this may be a read error. J is TRBJ2-7 and V is TRBV7-9; TRBD2 matches 7 bases. The CDR3 runs to 13 residues. Germline V gene sequence: CDR1 SEHNR, CDR2 FQNEAQ (reference sequence). For the CDR3, the DNA is TGCGCCAGCAGCCAAGTGGGGCGGGAGGAGCAGTACTTC. Amino acid sequence: CASSQVGREEQYF.

This chain connects TRBV25-1 to TRBJ1-6, with 8 bases fitting TRBD1. Losses at the gene ends were 6 bases for V and 6 bases for J; bases not matched to a gene: 4. Germline loops: CDR1 MGHDK, CDR2 SYGVNS. This CDR3 is 14 amino acids long. This CDR3 is CASREDRGNSPLHF. The CDR3 DNA follows: TGTGCCAGCAGAGAAGACAGGGGTAATTCACCCCTCCACTTT.

The chain couples TRBV29-1 to TRBJ1-6; D is ambiguous. There are 13 residues in the CDR3. The ends were cut back, 8 bases at V and 9 bases at J, with 17 bases in the middle. The germline V gene encodes CDR1 SQVTM and CDR2 ANQGSEA. This chain's CDR3 is CSPRWRESSPLHF. DNA for the CDR3: TGCAGCCCGAGATGGAGAGAATCTTCACCCCTCCACTTT.

This clonotype has ten or more counts. CDR3 protein: CSVEDMAGGYEQYF. CDR3 nucleotides: TGCAGCGTTGAAGATATGGCGGGAGGCTACGAGCAGTACTTC. V is TRBV29-1 and J is TRBJ2-7; the match to TRBD2 covers 8 bases. J lost 3 bases, V lost 0 bases, and 4 bases had no gene match. Germline loops: CDR1 SQVTM, CDR2 ANQGSEA. CDR3 length equals 14 residues.

The chain carries TRBV20-1 and TRBJ2-7, with TRBD2 matching 10 bases. The CDR3 consists of 14 residues. Germline CDR1 DFQATT, CDR2 SNEGSKA (reference sequence). The V segment lost 5 bases and the J segment 1 base; nucleotides outside the gene matches: 5. Here the CDR3 reads CSAGGTSVSYEQYF. CDR3 DNA: TGCAGTGCTGGGGGGACTAGCGTTTCCTACGAGCAGTACTTC.

In its sample, this clonotype was seen once. A much larger clonotype is one base distant, so this may be a read error. V is TRBV24-1 and J is TRBJ2-5, with D perhaps TRBD2 (6 bases). CDR1 and CDR2 (germline): KGHDR, SFDVKD. The CDR3 has 15 residues. Between the trimmed V and J ends, which lost 4 bases and 5 bases, there was a span of 16 bases. CDR3 nucleotides: TGTGCCACCAGTGACGGGTGGCGGGGTCTCGAGACCCAGTACTTC. As protein: CATSDGWRGLETQYF.

The J gene is TRBJ2-7, the V gene TRBV5-1, with D unresolved. The germline V gene has CDR1 SGHRS and CDR2 YFSETQ. The CDR3 loop spans 13 amino acids. V was trimmed by 0 bases and J by 7 bases, leaving 11 bases between them. This CDR3 reads CASSLDFRNEQYF. The CDR3 DNA sequence: TGCGCCAGCAGCTTGGACTTCCGCAATGAGCAGTACTTC.

J is TRBJ1-4 and V is TRBV5-1; no reliable D call. The ends were cut back, 0 bases at V and 7 bases at J, with 10 bases in the middle. Germline V CDR1 and CDR2: SGHRS, YFSETQ. This CDR3 is 14 amino acids long. CDR3 in amino acids: CASSLDRIGEKLFF. CDR3 sequence (DNA): TGCGCCAGCAGCTTGGATCGGATCGGTGAAAAACTGTTTTTT.

This chain connects TRBV7-2 to TRBJ1-1, with unresolved D. The CDR3 extends over 14 amino acids. Germline lookup yields CDR1 SGHTA and CDR2 FQGNSA. The ends were cut back, 1 base at V and 1 base at J, with 7 bases in the middle. The CDR3 bases are TGTGCCAGCAGCTTAGGCATTGCGAACACTGAAGCTTTCTTT. Translation gives CASSLGIANTEAFF. Variable domain in full (rest from reference TRBV7-2 and TRBJ1-1): GAGVSQSPSNKVTEKGKDVELRCDPISGHTALYWYRQSLGQGLEFLIYFQGNSAPDKSGLPSDRFSAERTGGSVSTLTIQRTQQEDSAVYLCASSLGIANTEAFFGQGTRLTVV.

This clonotype was seen only once. A much larger clone is a single base away; this may be a read error. This chain connects TRBV10-3 to TRBJ1-2, with D possibly being TRBD1 (6 bases). The CDR3 covers 12 residues. Per germline, CDR1 ENHRY and CDR2 SYGVKD. Between the trimmed V and J ends, which lost 4 bases and 8 bases, there was a span of 11 bases. This CDR3 is CAISVQGGGYTF. CDR3 nucleotides: TGTGCCATCAGTGTACAGGGTGGCGGCTACACCTTC.

Points on this clonotype: Lacking the conserved final phenylalanine or tryptophan, this CDR3 likely reflects a read error. The chain is built from TRBV7-3 and TRBJ1-4; D remains unclear. Trimming took 5 bases from V and 7 from J, leaving 8 bases between them. Per germline, CDR1 SGHTA and CDR2 FQGTGA. The CDR3 has 12 amino acids. CDR3 sequence (DNA): TGTGCCAGCAGCCCTCGGGGTGAAAAACTGTTTCTT. Protein sequence: CASSPRGEKLFL.

The chain joins TRBV20-1 to TRBJ2-7; D unresolved. This CDR3 spans 13 amino acids. V lost 1 base and J 2 bases, leaving 9 bases between the germline ends. CDR1 is DFQATT and CDR2 is SNEGSKA in the germline V gene (reference sequence). The CDR3, as DNA: TGCAGTGCTAGAGCGGCAGAGACCTACGAGCAGTACTTC. Encoded protein: CSARAAETYEQYF.

This clonotype appeared a few times. The V and J genes are TRBV2 and TRBJ1-1; D may be TRBD1 (6 bases). CDR1 and CDR2 (germline): SNHLY, FYNNEI. V gave up 6 bases and J gave up 5 bases, with 19 bases separating them. The CDR3 runs 15 residues. The DNA of the CDR3 is TGTGCCAGCAGAGACCTCAGGGGAAGGGAAACTGAAGCTTTCTTT. Translation: CASRDLRGRETEAFF.

This clonotype was counted between two and nine times. The V gene is TRBV5-1, the J gene TRBJ1-2; a weak D match, TRBD1 (5 bases). Germline V CDR1 and CDR2: SGHRS, YFSETQ. The CDR3 spans 13 residues. V was clipped by 5 bases and J by 8 bases, with 16 bases between them. The CDR3 region is CASSPRGLGGYTF. In nucleotides, the CDR3 is TGCGCCAGCAGTCCGAGGGGACTGGGAGGCTACACCTTC.

This clonotype was found many times. The chain recombines TRBV7-3 with TRBJ1-1; no firm D call. Looked up from germline, CDR1 is SGHTA and CDR2 is FQGTGA. The CDR3 sequence is 15 residues long. The germline V and J ends were trimmed by 4 bases and 0 bases, with 12 bases remaining between them. CDR3 DNA sequence: TGTGCCAGCAGCTCCACGGCAGGCCTGAACACTGAAGCTTTCTTT. It codes for CASSSTAGLNTEAFF. Full variable domain (remainder filled in from reference TRBV7-3 and TRBJ1-1): GAGVSQTPSNKVTEKGKYVELRCDPISGHTALYWYRQSLGQGPEFLIYFQGTGAADDSGLPNDRFFAVRPEGSVSTLKIQRTERGDSAVYLCASSSTAGLNTEAFFGQGTRLTVV.